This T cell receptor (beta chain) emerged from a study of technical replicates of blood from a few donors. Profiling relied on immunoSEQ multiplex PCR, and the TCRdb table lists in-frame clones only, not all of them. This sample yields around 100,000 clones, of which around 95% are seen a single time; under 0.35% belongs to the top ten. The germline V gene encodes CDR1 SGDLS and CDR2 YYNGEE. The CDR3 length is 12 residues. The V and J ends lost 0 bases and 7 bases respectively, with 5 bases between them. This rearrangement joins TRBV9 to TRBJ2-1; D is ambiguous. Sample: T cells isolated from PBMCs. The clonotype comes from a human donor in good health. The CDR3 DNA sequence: TGTGCCAGCAGCGTAGGGCCTAATGAGCAGTTCTTC. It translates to CASSVGPNEQFF.